Included here is one T cell receptor beta chain sequence, with context. Its target is not known. This sample was taken from a study of CD8 T cell repertoires and HIV-1 epitope variants. V lost 3 bases and J lost 2, with 18 bases in between. The CDR3 is made up of 17 amino acids. Germline lookup yields CDR1 WSHSY and CDR2 SAAADI. Study-wide points: This assay reports beta chains of antigen-expanded cells, not T cell function.

Data came from immunoSEQ multiplex PCR; TCRdb stores just in-frame clones and leaves some out. The sample has approximately 5,000 clones, about 60% seen once. Sequenced input: cultured CD8+ T cells derived from PBMCs. The source of this sequence is a male donor with HIV. This chain joins TRBV10-2 and TRBJ2-3, with D maybe TRBD2 (5 bases). Written as DNA, the CDR3 is TGCGCCAGCAGTGACGGGAATAGCGAGAGCTTCACAGATACGCAGTATTTT. Amino acids: CASSDGNSESFTDTQYF.